The rows below give T cell receptor beta chains drawn from one sample of a study of blood T cell repertoires in COVID-19. Clones were read by immunoSEQ multiplex PCR, and TCRdb kept only the in-frame ones, dropping some. The sample consists of about 140,000 clones, more than 65% of them appearing once. The sample comprised peripheral blood. Receptor source: an older man with acute or convalescent COVID-19. Both conserved end residues are part of each CDR3. A D gene is named only where the DNA matches it firmly. Clone size is shown for a subset of rows, as once, few, many or a class of expanded clone.

CDR3 protein	CDR3 DNA	clone size	V gene	J gene	D gene
CASSLGTATHGELFF	TGTGCCAGCAGCTTAGGGACAGCTACCCACGGGGAGCTGTTTTTT	few	TRBV7-3	TRBJ2-2	TRBD1
CASSQVGSGRGNSPLHF	TGCGCCAGCAGCCAAGTGGGGTCGGGCAGGGGGAATTCACCCCTCCACTTT	.	TRBV4-1	TRBJ1-6	TRBD1
CASSFRNSPLHF	TGTGCCAGCAGTTTCCGTAATTCACCCCTCCACTTT	.	TRBV27	TRBJ1-6	.
CASSRQGFNEKLFF	TGTGCCAGCAGCCGACAGGGGTTTAATGAAAAACTGTTTTTT	.	TRBV5-4	TRBJ1-4	TRBD1
CATAGTGGYGYTF	TGTGCCACCGCCGGGACAGGGGGATATGGCTACACCTTC	.	TRBV28	TRBJ1-2	TRBD1
CASCTGPYEQYF	TGTGCCAGCTGTACAGGGCCCTACGAGCAGTACTTC	.	TRBV28	TRBJ2-7	.
CASSWSHNEQFF	TGTGCCAGCAGTTGGAGTCACAATGAGCAGTTCTTC	.	TRBV6-2/TRBV6-3	TRBJ2-1	.
CASSATGQGAYGYTF	TGTGCCAGCAGCGCAACGGGACAGGGGGCCTATGGCTACACCTTC	few	TRBV9	TRBJ1-2	TRBD1
CASSPWTSGTDTQYF	TGTGCCAGCAGTCCCTGGACATCCGGGACAGATACGCAGTATTTT	.	TRBV27	TRBJ2-3	.
CASSPLDRPNEKLFF	TGTGCCAGCAGCCCACTCGACAGGCCTAATGAAAAACTGTTTTTT	.	TRBV11-2	TRBJ1-4	.
CASKGEGAEKLFF	TGCGCCAGCAAGGGCGAGGGGGCCGAAAAACTGTTTTTT	.	TRBV5-1	TRBJ1-4	TRBD1
CSVSGQQETEAFF	TGCAGCGTTTCGGGACAGCAGGAGACTGAAGCTTTCTTT	few	TRBV29-1	TRBJ1-1	TRBD1
CASSLRTGIHTSAKNYGYTF	TGCGCCAGCAGCCTAAGAACAGGAATTCATACGTCGGCGAAGAACTATGGCTACACCTTC	.	TRBV5-1	TRBJ1-2	.
CASSEAGNNQPQHF	TGTGCCAGCAGTGAAGCCGGGAACAATCAGCCCCAGCATTTT	once	TRBV6-1	TRBJ1-5	.
CASSLRGQGAWEQFF	TGTGCCAGCAGTTTAAGGGGACAGGGGGCTTGGGAGCAGTTCTTC	.	TRBV27	TRBJ2-1	TRBD1
CASNLGTGDQPQHF	TGTGCCAGTAATTTGGGGACAGGGGATCAGCCCCAGCATTTT	.	TRBV19	TRBJ1-5	TRBD1
CASSLAGDQPQHF	TGTGCCAGCAGCTTAGCAGGGGATCAGCCCCAGCATTTT	few	TRBV7-2	TRBJ1-5	.
CATSDYRTDGYTF	TGTGCCACCAGTGATTATCGGACAGATGGCTACACCTTC	.	TRBV24-1	TRBJ1-2	.
CASSSRPTEAFF	TGTGCCAGCAGCTCTAGACCGACTGAAGCTTTCTTT	.	TRBV4-2	TRBJ1-1	.
CASSERTSQRDTQYF	TGTGCCAGCAGCGAACGGACTAGCCAGAGGGATACGCAGTATTTT	.	TRBV9	TRBJ2-3	TRBD2
CASSRTGEEKLFF	TGTGCCAGCAGCAGGACAGGGGAGGAAAAACTGTTTTTT	once	TRBV4-2	TRBJ1-4	TRBD1
CASSLPRLAGGLDTQYF	TGTGCCAGCAGTTTACCCCGACTAGCGGGGGGCCTAGATACGCAGTATTTT	.	TRBV27	TRBJ2-3	TRBD2
CASSVGISGYEQYF	TGTGCCAGCAGCGTAGGAATCTCGGGCTACGAGCAGTACTTC	.	TRBV9	TRBJ2-7	.
CASRTDSTDTQYF	TGTGCCAGCAGGACAGACTCCACAGATACGCAGTATTTT	.	TRBV27	TRBJ2-3	.
CASSANSYEQYF	TGTGCCAGCAGTGCCAACAGCTACGAGCAGTACTTC	.	TRBV27	TRBJ2-7	.
CASSSGQYNSPLHF	TGTGCCAGCAGTTCGGGACAGTATAATTCACCCCTCCACTTT	.	TRBV6-5	TRBJ1-6	TRBD1
CASSQDQEEKLFF	TGCGCCAGCAGCCAAGATCAGGAAGAAAAACTGTTTTTT	.	TRBV4-1	TRBJ1-4	.
CASSLGQTEFNSPLHF	TGTGCCAGCAGCTTAGGACAGACCGAATTTAATTCACCCCTCCACTTT	.	TRBV7-2	TRBJ1-6	.
CASSSGTGHRTYEQYF	TGTGCCAGCAGCTCCGGGACAGGCCATAGGACCTACGAGCAGTACTTC	medium-sized	TRBV5-4	TRBJ2-7	TRBD1
CASSLAGTGENEKLFF	TGTGCCAGCAGCTTAGCGGGGACAGGGGAAAATGAAAAACTGTTTTTT	.	TRBV7-6	TRBJ1-4	TRBD1
CASSPLGDAFSYEQYF	TGCGCCAGCAGCCCCCTCGGAGATGCTTTCTCCTACGAGCAGTACTTC	.	TRBV5-1	TRBJ2-7	.
CASSQDSGDRGIYGYTF	TGCGCCAGCAGCCAAGATTCAGGGGACAGGGGGATCTATGGCTACACCTTC	.	TRBV4-3	TRBJ1-2	TRBD1
CASSRTVGTEAFF	TGCGCCAGCAGCCGGACAGTGGGGACTGAAGCTTTCTTT	.	TRBV5-1	TRBJ1-1	.
CASSLSNREAFF	TGTGCCAGCAGCTTGTCCAACAGGGAAGCTTTCTTT	.	TRBV5-6	TRBJ1-1	.
CASSEAEGQAEYEQYF	TGTGCCAGCAGTGAAGCGGAAGGACAGGCTGAGTACGAGCAGTACTTC	.	TRBV6-1	TRBJ2-7	TRBD1
CASGGLAGAGDTQYF	TGTGCCAGCGGGGGACTAGCGGGGGCGGGAGATACGCAGTATTTT	.	TRBV25-1	TRBJ2-3	TRBD2
CASSAGPSTDTQYF	TGTGCCAGCTCGGCGGGGCCTAGCACAGATACGCAGTATTTT	.	TRBV2	TRBJ2-3	.
CASSQEQSIYQPQHF	TGTGCCAGCAGCCAAGAACAGTCAATTTATCAGCCCCAGCATTTT	.	TRBV4-2	TRBJ1-5	.